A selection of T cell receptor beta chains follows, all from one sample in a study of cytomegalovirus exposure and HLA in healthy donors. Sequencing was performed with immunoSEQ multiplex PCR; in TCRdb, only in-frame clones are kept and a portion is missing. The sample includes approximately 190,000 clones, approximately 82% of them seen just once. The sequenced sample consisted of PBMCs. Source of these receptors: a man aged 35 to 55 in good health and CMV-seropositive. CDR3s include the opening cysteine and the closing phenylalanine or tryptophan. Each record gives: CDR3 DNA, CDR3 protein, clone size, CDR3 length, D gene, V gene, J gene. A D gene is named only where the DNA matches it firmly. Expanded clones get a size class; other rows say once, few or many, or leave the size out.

TGTGCCAGCAGTGAAAACCTAGCGGGAGGGCCCCACGAGCAGTACTTC	CASSENLAGGPHEQYF	.	16	TRBD2	TRBV6-1	TRBJ2-7
TGTGCCAGCAGCCTTAGAGGAGCGGGAGGGAGCTACAATGAGCAGTTCTTC	CASSLRGAGGSYNEQFF	.	17	TRBD2	TRBV9	TRBJ2-1
TGTGCCAGCAGTGTTCGAATAGCGGGGTCAGATACGCAGTATTTT	CASSVRIAGSDTQYF	.	15	TRBD2	TRBV6-1	TRBJ2-3
TGTGCCAGCAGCCACCCCGGGGACGGACAGGGGATGGGAACTGAAGCTTTCTTT	CASSHPGDGQGMGTEAFF	once	18	TRBD1	TRBV7-9	TRBJ1-1
TGCGCCAGCAGGATGACTAGCGGGAGTGACGGGACCCAGTACTTC	CASRMTSGSDGTQYF	.	15	TRBD2	TRBV5-1	TRBJ2-5
TGTGCCAGCAACAGCCACGGGAGGTTCTCAGTCGGGACCCAGTACTTC	CASNSHGRFSVGTQYF	.	16	TRBD2	TRBV2	TRBJ2-5
TGTGCCAGCTCACAGGGGATTACGGAGACCCAGTACTTC	CASSQGITETQYF	.	13	.	TRBV18	TRBJ2-5
TGTGCCAGCAGACGGACGGGACTAGCCAAAAACAGTCAGTACTTC	CASRRTGLAKNSQYF	.	15	TRBD2	TRBV6-5	TRBJ2-4
TGTGCCAGCAGTCAACTGCTAGCGCGGAGCTCCTACGAGCAGTACTTC	CASSQLLARSSYEQYF	.	16	.	TRBV4-2	TRBJ2-7
TGTGCCAGCAGCCTCGGCACAGATACGCAGTATTTT	CASSLGTDTQYF	few	12	.	TRBV7-3	TRBJ2-3
TGTGCCAGTAGTACTTATGAAACTAGCGGGACAAGGGAGACCCAGTACTTC	CASSTYETSGTRETQYF	once	17	TRBD2	TRBV19	TRBJ2-5
TGTGCCAGCAGCCGGGGATTGGAGACCCAGTACTTC	CASSRGLETQYF	.	12	.	TRBV7-2	TRBJ2-5
TGTGCCAGCAGCCCCATGAGGGACAGGGGAGGCACAGATACGCAGTATTTT	CASSPMRDRGGTDTQYF	.	17	TRBD1	TRBV5-7	TRBJ2-3
TGTGCCAGCAGTCGTTATCTTGTAGTAGGGGAACTGGGGAACACTGAAGCTTTCTTT	CASSRYLVVGELGNTEAFF	once	19	.	TRBV27	TRBJ1-1
TGTGCCATTCGTCCAGGGGGTAATGAAAAACTGTTTTTT	CAIRPGGNEKLFF	.	13	TRBD1	TRBV28	TRBJ1-4
TGTGCCAGCAGCCGACGGGGGGCTAGGTCCGGAAACACCATATATTTT	CASSRRGARSGNTIYF	.	16	.	TRBV27	TRBJ1-3
TGCGCCAGCAGCAGAGGACTAGCGATCTACAATGAGCAGTTCTTC	CASSRGLAIYNEQFF	.	15	TRBD2	TRBV5-1	TRBJ2-1
TGCAGCGTTGAGACGACATCAAACACCGGGGAGCTGTTTTTT	CSVETTSNTGELFF	once	14	.	TRBV29-1	TRBJ2-2
TGCGCCAGCAGCTTGGCTGGACTCTACGAGCAGTACTTC	CASSLAGLYEQYF	.	13	.	TRBV5-1	TRBJ2-7
TGCGCCAGCAGCCGGGACAGCTTAAATCAGCCCCAGCATTTT	CASSRDSLNQPQHF	.	14	TRBD1	TRBV5-1	TRBJ1-5
TGTGCCAGCAGCAGATACCGGGACAGGGGGCAGGCCACTGAAGCTTTCTTT	CASSRYRDRGQATEAFF	.	17	TRBD1	TRBV9	TRBJ1-1
TGCGCCAGCAGCCTGGGACAGTGGGGCACAGATACGCAGTATTTT	CASSLGQWGTDTQYF	.	15	TRBD1	TRBV4-3	TRBJ2-3
TGTGCCAGCAGCCCCCAGGGTAATTCCTACAATGAGCAGTTCTTC	CASSPQGNSYNEQFF	few	15	.	TRBV7-2	TRBJ2-1
TGTGCCATCGGTGCAGGTGGCGAGCAGTACTTC	CAIGAGGEQYF	.	11	.	TRBV10-3	TRBJ2-7
TGTGCCAGCAAAACGACTAGCAGGGATGAGCAGTTCTTC	CASKTTSRDEQFF	.	13	TRBD2	TRBV6-5	TRBJ2-1
TGTGCCAGCAGCTCAGGGGAGTATAGCAATCAGCCCCAGCATTTT	CASSSGEYSNQPQHF	.	15	.	TRBV7-9	TRBJ1-5
TGCAGCGTTGAAGCCCCAGGGTCTCGGGAAAAACTGTTTTTT	CSVEAPGSREKLFF	.	14	.	TRBV29-1	TRBJ1-4
TGCGCCAGCCGACGAGCCGCGGGAGGGGGCACCGGGGAGCTGTTTTTT	CASRRAAGGGTGELFF	.	16	TRBD2	TRBV4-3	TRBJ2-2
TGTGCCAGCAGTGCCCGGGACAGCAAACTAGCCAAAAACATTCAGTACTTC	CASSARDSKLAKNIQYF	.	17	TRBD1	TRBV6-1	TRBJ2-4
TGCGCCAGCAGCCCGGAGGGGAGGACGAACACTGAAGCTTTCTTT	CASSPEGRTNTEAFF	.	15	.	TRBV5-1	TRBJ1-1
TGTGCCAGCAGTTTCCCCAGGCCCGGGGATGAGCAGTTCTTC	CASSFPRPGDEQFF	few	14	.	TRBV27	TRBJ2-1
TGCGCCAGCAGTGAGTCGGGGACTAGCGGGAGGGCCTACCTCGGGGAGCTGTTTTTT	CASSESGTSGRAYLGELFF	.	19	TRBD2	TRBV10-1	TRBJ2-2
TGTGCCTGGAGTCCTGGACACGGATCCTACGAGCAGTACTTC	CAWSPGHGSYEQYF	.	14	.	TRBV30	TRBJ2-7
TGCGCCAGCAGGGAACAGGGGAGGGCTTTCTTT	CASREQGRAFF	.	11	TRBD1	TRBV10-2	TRBJ1-1
TGTGCCAGCAGTGTCCCCGGGTTAAACACTGAAGCTTTCTTT	CASSVPGLNTEAFF	.	14	.	TRBV6-1	TRBJ1-1
TGCGCCAGCAGCTTGGTAGGCGGGTTTAACAATGAGCAGTTCTTC	CASSLVGGFNNEQFF	once	15	.	TRBV5-1	TRBJ2-1
TGCGCCAGCAGCGCCGAACGACTAGAGACCCAGTACTTC	CASSAERLETQYF	once	13	.	TRBV5-1	TRBJ2-5
TGTGCCAGCAGCGTAGGGGGACACCTCTCTGGAAACACCATATATTTT	CASSVGGHLSGNTIYF	.	16	.	TRBV9	TRBJ1-3
TGTGCCAGCAGCCTGCAATTGGCCGGGACAGCCGAAAAACTGTTTTTT	CASSLQLAGTAEKLFF	.	16	TRBD1	TRBV7-9	TRBJ1-4
TGTGCCAGCAGTTCGGCTAGTTCCTACAATGAGCAGTTCTTC	CASSSASSYNEQFF	.	14	.	TRBV6-5	TRBJ2-1
TGTGCCAGCAGTTTAGGACTAGGGGCAGATACGCAGTATTTT	CASSLGLGADTQYF	.	14	TRBD2	TRBV27	TRBJ2-3